A single sample is the source of the 27 T cell receptor beta chains below, sequenced in a study of T-cell reconstitution after alpha-beta-depleted transplantation in children. Unique molecular identifiers tagged the TCRbeta library. TCRdb called the PCR reads again in MiXCR, with one record for every CDR3 protein. Found here are about 540,000 distinct CDR3 sequences, approximately 20% of them singletons; the top ten hold 3.3%. The specimen was PBMCs from the stem cell graft donor, collected from the stem cell graft. The receptors originated from a human donor who donated a stem cell graft to a child with acute lymphoblastic leukemia.

This clonotype was seen more than once but under ten times. The chain has TRBV20-1 and TRBJ2-7, with 9 bases matching TRBD2. In germline, CDR1 is DFQATT, CDR2 SNEGSKA (reference sequence). The CDR3 loop spans 18 amino acids. The trim removed 3 bases at V and 2 bases at J, leaving 17 bases unmatched. CDR3 protein: CSASVVHLLAGQTYEQYF. CDR3 DNA: TGCAGTGCTAGTGTTGTCCACCTCCTAGCGGGACAAACCTACGAGCAGTACTTC.

The V call is TRBV6-5, the J call TRBJ1-5, with no clear D. V lost 0 bases and J 0 bases, leaving 6 bases between the germline ends. This CDR3 comprises 15 residues. Germline CDR1 reads MNHEY; CDR2 reads SVGAGI. The CDR3 is CASSYSDRSNQPQHF. CDR3 sequence (DNA): TGTGCCAGCAGTTACTCGGATCGTAGCAATCAGCCCCAGCATTTT.

This chain links TRBV25-1 with TRBJ2-7; possible D gene TRBD1, 5 bases. Germline CDR1 MGHDK, CDR2 SYGVNS. Trimming took 1 base from V and 2 from J, leaving 9 bases between them. The CDR3 length is 14 residues. In DNA, the CDR3 is TGTGCCAGCAGTGAATTAGGACAAGCCTACGAGCAGTACTTC. Amino acids: CASSELGQAYEQYF.

Many counts were recorded for this clonotype. This chain connects TRBV29-1 to TRBJ2-7; 11 bases line up with TRBD2. Trimming at V came to 0 bases and at J to 3 bases, leaving 4 bases not matched to a gene. The CDR3 contains 15 residues. Germline V gene sequence: CDR1 SQVTM, CDR2 ANQGSEA. The CDR3 spells CSVEEASGRHYEQYF. CDR3 DNA: TGCAGCGTTGAAGAAGCTAGCGGGAGGCACTACGAGCAGTACTTC.

The chain recombines TRBV27 with TRBJ1-1; D gene ambiguous. Trimming removed 6 bases at V and 4 bases at J, with 12 bases between. This CDR3 has 13 residues. The germline CDR1 and CDR2 sequences are MNHEY and SMNVEV (reference sequence). The CDR3 nucleotides are TGTGCCAGCAGCGTCAGGAGGAGCACTGAAGCTTTCTTT. Translation: CASSVRRSTEAFF.

This chain links TRBV23-1 with TRBJ2-5, with 8 bases aligning to TRBD1. TRBV23-1 is marked as an open reading frame, function uncertain. The CDR3 has 19 residues. V dropped 1 base and J dropped 4; count of bases not matched to a gene: 17. CDR3 nucleotide sequence: TGCGCCAGCAGTCAATGGGTTGGTTCAGGGGGCCATCGTTTAGAGACCCAGTACTTC. Amino acid sequence: CASSQWVGSGGHRLETQYF.

In its sample, this clonotype was seen a few times. The chain links TRBV11-2 to TRBJ2-7; D remains unclear. The CDR3 contains 15 residues. Trimming removed 5 bases from V and 2 bases from J, with 16 bases in between. Germline V gene lookup returns CDR1 SGHAT and CDR2 FQNNGV. Here the CDR3 DNA reads TGTGCCAGCAGCAACCAGGAGTTCCCTACCTACGAGCAGTACTTC. Protein product: CASSNQEFPTYEQYF.

This chain joins TRBV10-3 and TRBJ1-2; unclear D gene. Germline CDR1 reads ENHRY; CDR2 reads SYGVKD. This CDR3 has 12 residues. V lost 2 bases and J lost 4, with 5 bases in between. CDR3 loop: CAISETGYGYTF. For the CDR3, the DNA is TGTGCCATCAGTGAGACGGGCTATGGCTACACCTTC.

This chain connects TRBV29-1 to TRBJ2-1; 13 bases map to TRBD2. The CDR3 has 15 residues. In germline, CDR1 is SQVTM, CDR2 ANQGSEA. V shed 7 bases and J 3 bases; nucleotides not matched to a gene: 6. The CDR3 sequence is CSAWTSGSIYNEQFF. Here the CDR3 DNA reads TGCAGCGCCTGGACTAGCGGGAGTATCTACAATGAGCAGTTCTTC.

The rearrangement links TRBV7-3 to TRBJ2-1; 9 nucleotides line up with TRBD1. Per germline, CDR1 SGHTA and CDR2 FQGTGA. The J segment lost 0 bases and the V segment lost 1 base, leaving 16 bases of the junction unmatched. The CDR3 runs to 21 residues. CDR3 DNA: TGTGCCAGCAGCTTAATTTTCCCCCCGGGACAGGGAGGGGGCTCCTACAATGAGCAGTTCTTC. Amino acids: CASSLIFPPGQGGGSYNEQFF.

This clonotype was seen only a few times. The V and J genes are TRBV7-9 and TRBJ2-2, with D perhaps matching TRBD2 (5 bases). V was shortened by 5 bases and J by 0 bases, with 7 bases between the two germline ends. The V gene's germline CDR1 is SEHNR and CDR2 FQNEAQ (reference sequence). The CDR3 spans 14 residues. The CDR3 spells CASSRDTNTGELFF. DNA for the CDR3: TGTGCCAGCAGCCGGGATACGAACACCGGGGAGCTGTTTTTT.

The chain couples TRBV6-1 to TRBJ2-1, with D unresolved. Trimming removed 10 bases from V and 0 bases from J, with 13 bases in between. Germline V lookup: CDR1 MNHNS, CDR2 SASEGT. CDR3 length: 14 amino acids. The CDR3 spells CAINDGSSYNEQFF. The CDR3 nucleotides are TGTGCCATCAATGACGGAAGCTCCTACAATGAGCAGTTCTTC.

The chain couples TRBV9 to TRBJ2-3, with D perhaps being TRBD1 or TRBD2 (5 bases each). V was cut by 0 bases and J by 2 bases, with 13 bases left in between. In germline, CDR1 is SGDLS, CDR2 YYNGEE. This CDR3 has 16 residues. CDR3 sequence reads: CASSVAGGTYTDTQYF. The CDR3 bases are TGTGCCAGCAGCGTAGCGGGTGGGACCTACACAGATACGCAGTATTTT.

The chain has TRBV18 and TRBJ2-7; TRBD2 matches at 12 bases. This CDR3 region has 16 residues. Germline lookup yields CDR1 KGHSH and CDR2 LQKENI. With V trimmed by 0 bases and J by 3 bases, 3 bases remained unmatched. CDR3 sequence (DNA): TGTGCCAGCTCACCACCGACTAGCGGGAGAAACTACGAGCAGTACTTC. This sequence encodes CASSPPTSGRNYEQYF.

This clonotype has more than one count but fewer than ten. The V gene is TRBV4-2, the J gene TRBJ2-7, with D maybe TRBD2 (6 bases). Germline CDR1 is LGHNA and CDR2 is YNFKEQ. The CDR3 consists of 13 residues. Trimming cost V 0 bases and J 6 bases, with 9 bases left between them. As DNA, the CDR3 is TGTGCCAGCAGCCAAGATCTGGGGGGCGAGCAGTACTTC. Translation gives CASSQDLGGEQYF.

This clonotype was observed at least ten times. V is TRBV5-5 and J is TRBJ1-1; 8 bases are a match to TRBD1. The CDR3 contains 15 residues. Trimming at V came to 0 bases and at J to 1 base, leaving 2 bases not matched to a gene. Germline V lookup: CDR1 SGHKS, CDR2 YYEKEE (reference sequence). The CDR3 here is CASSLAGTGNTEAFF. The DNA of the CDR3 is TGTGCCAGCAGCTTGGCCGGGACAGGGAACACTGAAGCTTTCTTT.

In DNA, the CDR3 is TGTGCCAGCAGCTATGGGACAGGCGCTCGTTCGGAAAAACTGTTTTTT. Residues: CASSYGTGARSEKLFF. V is TRBV9 and J is TRBJ1-4, with 8 bases aligning to TRBD1. This CDR3 region has 16 residues. The V and J ends lost 4 bases and 8 bases, in that order; junction bases with no gene match: 13. CDR1 and CDR2 from the germline V gene are SGDLS and YYNGEE.

The chain links TRBV29-1 to TRBJ1-1, with D unclear. This CDR3 has 11 amino acids. Deletions cut 6 bases from V and 11 bases from J, with 16 bases between. CDR1 is SQVTM and CDR2 is ANQGSEA in the germline V gene. CDR3 region: CSVEADGVAFF. CDR3 DNA: TGCAGCGTCGAGGCTGACGGAGTCGCTTTCTTT.

The chain employs TRBV5-1 and TRBJ1-2, with D tentatively TRBD1 (5 bases). Trimming shortened V by 2 bases and J by 7 bases, and 12 bases separated the two germline ends. CDR1 and CDR2 from the germline V gene are SGHRS and YFSETQ. The CDR3 is 13 amino acids. CDR3 sequence (DNA): TGCGCCAGCAGCTTCGCAGGGAGTGGTGGCTACACCTTC. Its protein is CASSFAGSGGYTF.

This clonotype was seen only a few times. V gene TRBV5-1 combines with J gene TRBJ2-7, with 7 bases aligning to TRBD2. Germline V gives CDR1 SGHRS, CDR2 YFSETQ. The CDR3 sequence is 15 residues long. Unmatched junction bases numbered 11, after V lost 4 bases and J lost 4 bases. CDR3 protein: CASSPPGLELYEQYF. As DNA, the CDR3 is TGCGCCAGCAGCCCCCCCGGACTAGAGCTATACGAGCAGTACTTC.

V gene TRBV5-1 combines with J gene TRBJ1-6, with D possibly matching TRBD1 (5 bases). Per the germline V gene, CDR1 is SGHRS and CDR2 is YFSETQ. This CDR3 has 15 residues. The V end lost 3 bases, the J end lost 7 bases, and 14 bases lay between the germline ends. CDR3 region: CASSSGTAPNSPLHF. The CDR3 nucleotides are TGCGCCAGCAGCTCTGGGACCGCTCCGAATTCACCCCTCCACTTT.

The rearrangement uses TRBV3-1 and TRBJ2-1, with D maybe TRBD2 (5 bases). V lost 0 bases and J 4 bases, leaving 13 bases between the germline ends. The V gene's germline CDR1 is LGHDT and CDR2 YNNKEL (reference sequence). The CDR3 spans 16 residues. This CDR3 reads CASSQDHKGGYNEQFF. DNA for the CDR3: TGTGCCAGCAGCCAAGATCATAAAGGAGGATACAATGAGCAGTTCTTC.

The table lists this clonotype with a few counts. The chain has TRBV5-1 and TRBJ1-1; 11 bases agree with TRBD1. Germline V gives CDR1 SGHRS, CDR2 YFSETQ. CDR3 length: 17 residues. V dropped 1 base and J dropped 4; count of bases not matched to a gene: 9. The CDR3 sequence: CASSLLWTGGASTEAFF. The CDR3 DNA is TGCGCCAGCAGCTTGCTCTGGACAGGGGGCGCATCCACTGAAGCTTTCTTT.

The chain is built from TRBV5-6 and TRBJ1-2, with 9 positions matching TRBD1. The germline gives CDR1 SGHDT, CDR2 YYEEEE. Trimming cost V 2 bases and J 5 bases; bases outside gene matches: 16. This CDR3 comprises 18 residues. This CDR3 reads CASSLDRGELGARYGYTF. As DNA, the CDR3 is TGTGCCAGCAGCTTAGACAGGGGGGAGCTGGGGGCGCGATATGGCTACACCTTC. Filled out from reference TRBV5-6 and TRBJ1-2, the complete variable domain reads DAGVTQSPTHLIKTRGQQVTLRCSPKSGHDTVSWYQQALGQGPQFIFQYYEEEERQRGNFPDRFSGHQFPNYSSELNVNALLLGDSALYLCASSLDRGELGARYGYTFGSGTRLTVV.

This clonotype has a handful of counts. V is TRBV5-1 and J is TRBJ2-7; D might be TRBD2 (6 bases). Germline CDR1 reads SGHRS; CDR2 reads YFSETQ. The CDR3 extends over 13 amino acids. Trimming stripped 0 bases from V and 6 bases from J, with 10 bases between. CDR3: CASSLEAGGEQYF. Here the CDR3 DNA reads TGCGCCAGCAGCTTGGAGGCCGGGGGCGAGCAGTACTTC.

This chain uses TRBV19 with TRBJ1-5; D gene unclear. The ends were cut back, 8 bases at V and 4 bases at J, with 15 bases in the middle. Looked up from germline, CDR1 is LNHDA and CDR2 is SQIVND (reference sequence). CDR3 length: 14 amino acids. Here the CDR3 DNA reads TGTGCCAGTTCGGCCCACGTAAGAAATCAGCCCCAGCATTTT. This codes for CASSAHVRNQPQHF.

This rearrangement joins TRBV3-1 to TRBJ2-5; possibly TRBD2 for D (7 bases). Trimming cost V 4 bases and J 5 bases, with 14 bases left between them. The CDR3 totals 14 residues. The germline CDR1 and CDR2 sequences are LGHDT and YNNKEL (reference sequence). CDR3 coding DNA: TGTGCCAGCAGCCGCGTGGGGGGGGCCGAGACCCAGTACTTC. It yields the protein CASSRVGGAETQYF.